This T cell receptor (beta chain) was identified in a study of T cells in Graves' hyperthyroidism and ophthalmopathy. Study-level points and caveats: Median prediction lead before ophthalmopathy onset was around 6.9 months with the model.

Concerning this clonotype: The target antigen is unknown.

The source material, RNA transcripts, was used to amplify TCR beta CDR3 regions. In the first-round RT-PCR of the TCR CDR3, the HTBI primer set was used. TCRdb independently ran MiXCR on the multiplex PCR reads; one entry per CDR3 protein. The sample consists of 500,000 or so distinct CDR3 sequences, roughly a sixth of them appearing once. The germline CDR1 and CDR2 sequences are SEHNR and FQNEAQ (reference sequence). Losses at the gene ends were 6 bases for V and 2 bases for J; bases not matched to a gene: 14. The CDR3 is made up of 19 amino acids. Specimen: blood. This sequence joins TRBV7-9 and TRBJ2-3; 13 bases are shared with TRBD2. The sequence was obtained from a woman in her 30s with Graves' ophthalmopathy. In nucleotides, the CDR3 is TGTGCCAGCAGAAGGGGGCGAACTAGCGGGAGGGCCCTCACAGATACGCAGTATTTT. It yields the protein CASRRGRTSGRALTDTQYF.